The rows below give T cell receptor beta chains drawn from one sample of a study of patients and donors after allogeneic stem cell transplantation. TCRdb passed the RT-PCR reads through MiXCR, listing each CDR3 protein once. The data contain approximately 200,000 distinct CDR3 sequences, around 40% of them singletons. The source material was blood, either unsorted or a sorted T cell fraction (not recorded which). These receptor sequences come from a human donor who was either an allogeneic HSCT recipient or a stem cell or donor lymphocyte infusion donor (not recorded which). It is not recorded whose cells these are; they may come from a transplant donor. Both conserved end residues are trimmed from each CDR3.

v_call: TRBV5-4
j_call: TRBJ2-5
cdr3_aa: ASSPTGAETQY

v_call: TRBV5-1
j_call: TRBJ2-7
cdr3_aa: ASSLGDGGQY

v_call: TRBV5-4
j_call: TRBJ2-1
cdr3_aa: ASSDSNYNEQF

v_call: TRBV7-9
j_call: TRBJ2-3
cdr3_aa: ASSSGTGGTDTQY

v_call: TRBV19
j_call: TRBJ1-1
cdr3_aa: ASSVVDTEAF

v_call: TRBV7-2
j_call: TRBJ1-1
cdr3_aa: ASSLWDSNTEAF

v_call: TRBV24-1
j_call: TRBJ1-5
cdr3_aa: ATSDGSEGQPQH

v_call: TRBV12-3/TRBV12-4
j_call: TRBJ1-5
cdr3_aa: ASSLSGQVSSNQPQH

v_call: TRBV6-4
j_call: TRBJ2-2
cdr3_aa: ASSDPGQNTGELF

v_call: TRBV12-3/TRBV12-4
j_call: TRBJ1-1
cdr3_aa: ASSRTGRNTEAF

v_call: TRBV5-1
j_call: TRBJ1-2
cdr3_aa: ASSSFQGYGYT

v_call: TRBV5-1
j_call: TRBJ1-4
cdr3_aa: ASSLTLTAANEKLF

v_call: TRBV20-1
j_call: TRBJ2-1
cdr3_aa: SAHRGTGLQEQF

v_call: TRBV27
j_call: TRBJ1-6
cdr3_aa: ASSYGSLGNSPLH

v_call: TRBV20-1
j_call: TRBJ1-2
cdr3_aa: SARGDRAEYYGYT

v_call: TRBV12-3/TRBV12-4
j_call: TRBJ2-6
cdr3_aa: ASSSPGTGNGANVLT

v_call: TRBV4-3
j_call: TRBJ1-1
cdr3_aa: ASSGLNTEAF

v_call: TRBV28
j_call: TRBJ2-3
cdr3_aa: ASSLGTSPTNTQY

v_call: TRBV12-3/TRBV12-4
j_call: TRBJ1-4
cdr3_aa: ASSLRQEGNEKLF

v_call: TRBV12-3/TRBV12-4
j_call: TRBJ2-1
cdr3_aa: ASSLASRVPNEQF

v_call: TRBV27
j_call: TRBJ1-6
cdr3_aa: ASSSRDRGVSPLH

v_call: TRBV20-1
j_call: TRBJ2-7
cdr3_aa: SARPRDRTYEQY

v_call: TRBV11-2
j_call: TRBJ2-6
cdr3_aa: ASRRAGVPGANVLT

v_call: TRBV5-1
j_call: TRBJ2-5
cdr3_aa: ASSLAGRGYQETQY

v_call: TRBV3-1
j_call: TRBJ2-7
cdr3_aa: ASSQGPVNQY

v_call: TRBV9
j_call: TRBJ2-5
cdr3_aa: ASSVELAKTQY

v_call: TRBV5-6
j_call: TRBJ1-1
cdr3_aa: ASSGGQVVDEAF

v_call: TRBV12-3/TRBV12-4
j_call: TRBJ2-2
cdr3_aa: ASSLDGRTGELF

v_call: TRBV5-1
j_call: TRBJ1-1
cdr3_aa: ASSLTASNTEAF

v_call: TRBV4-3
j_call: TRBJ1-2
cdr3_aa: ASSQDRRQRIYGYT

v_call: TRBV27
j_call: TRBJ2-1
cdr3_aa: ASSSPGRGTYNEQF

v_call: TRBV9
j_call: TRBJ2-5
cdr3_aa: ASSVLGASETQY

v_call: TRBV7-2
j_call: TRBJ2-5
cdr3_aa: ASSLWLTIQETQY

v_call: TRBV12-3/TRBV12-4
j_call: TRBJ2-5
cdr3_aa: ASSFSVSEETQY

v_call: TRBV18
j_call: TRBJ2-2
cdr3_aa: ASSRTLPNTGELF

v_call: TRBV5-1
j_call: TRBJ2-2
cdr3_aa: ASSSQGSSLTGELF

v_call: TRBV12-3/TRBV12-4
j_call: TRBJ1-4
cdr3_aa: ASRSTGESTNEKLF

v_call: TRBV5-1
j_call: TRBJ2-2
cdr3_aa: ASSLGLPLNTGELF

v_call: TRBV29-1
j_call: TRBJ2-7
cdr3_aa: SVGPRASYEQY

v_call: TRBV7-9
j_call: TRBJ1-1
cdr3_aa: ASSKNLRDLGAF

v_call: TRBV12-3/TRBV12-4
j_call: TRBJ2-1
cdr3_aa: ASSRPPEAYDDEQF

v_call: TRBV11-2
j_call: TRBJ2-5
cdr3_aa: ASSPNPKQETQY

v_call: TRBV6-4
j_call: TRBJ2-1
cdr3_aa: ASSDSAGGVNEQF

v_call: TRBV3-1
j_call: TRBJ1-1
cdr3_aa: ASSHGQVMNTEAF

v_call: TRBV5-1
j_call: TRBJ1-1
cdr3_aa: ASSLSREGTEAF

v_call: TRBV18
j_call: TRBJ2-2
cdr3_aa: ASSPLDGGLELF

v_call: TRBV5-8
j_call: TRBJ1-1
cdr3_aa: ASSRDPRGPEAF

v_call: TRBV28
j_call: TRBJ2-7
cdr3_aa: ASSLGRAVGYEQY

v_call: TRBV11-2
j_call: TRBJ2-1
cdr3_aa: ASSIGTSSNEQF

v_call: TRBV6-1
j_call: TRBJ2-7
cdr3_aa: ASSVGPYEQY

v_call: TRBV9
j_call: TRBJ2-1
cdr3_aa: ASSPRLASNEQF

v_call: TRBV10-3
j_call: TRBJ1-2
cdr3_aa: AISGNMEGYT

v_call: TRBV6-1
j_call: TRBJ1-2
cdr3_aa: ASSEARSDQGYGYT